This T cell receptor beta chain was recovered during a study of T cells after yellow fever vaccination. Study details: In the case of low-cell-number fractions, SMART-Seq v4 Ultra Low Input was used for preparation.

There are 15 residues in the CDR3. V was cut by 1 base and J by 2 bases, with 12 bases left in between. Germline assignment: CDR1 MGHRA and CDR2 YSYEKL. Study results and limitations: Boosting was followed by the reappearance of most primary-vaccination clones (approximately 95% CD4, more than 70% CD8). Highly abundant clonotypes carried over from the bulk population could end up in FACS-sorted repertoires as contaminants.

This clonotype was counted a few times. Its specificity is not known. Synthesis of TCR cDNA relied on 5'RACE template switching, which attached a universal primer site and UMIs. TCRdb fed the 5' RACE reads into MiXCR, producing one record per CDR3 protein. The table lists around 320,000 distinct CDR3 sequences, approximately 4.3% of them singletons. The chain carries TRBV4-1 and TRBJ2-7; a possible D gene is TRBD2 (5 bases). This TCR derives from a man aged 18 to 30 who received the YFV17D yellow fever vaccine. Sequences were derived from PBMCs, sampled 15 days after the yellow fever booster vaccination. The CDR3 DNA follows: TGCGCCAGCAGCCAAGGGTTCGGGGTTCCCTACGAGCAGTACTTC. This encodes CASSQGFGVPYEQYF.